This TCR beta chain was captured by sequencing in a study of early T cells in non-severe SARS-CoV-2 infection (TCRdb year 2021). Background for the entire study: Because TCR sequencing was done on bulk RNA from unsorted whole blood, the alpha and beta chains could not be paired. General findings and caveats noted by the study authors: VDJdb matching was skewed toward anti-spike CD8 responses and likely underestimated virus-specific expansions, missing private and CD4 specificities.

The library was prepared using 5' RACE. Sequencing used a NextSeq 500. To correct for sequencing error and PCR bias, the TCR library protocol tagged individual cDNA molecules with unique molecular identifiers. Both TCR alpha and beta chains were sequenced, and tight co-correlation was observed between alpha and beta sequence abundances in each sample. From the authors' description of their analysis: Decombinator V4 was used to annotate TCR sequences for V gene, J gene and CDR3. Expanded TCRs were defined as changing significantly between any two time points under a Poisson model with p below 0.0001. Abundances of TCRs were expressed as counts per million after normalisation to the total number of TCRs sequenced in each sample. A search of VDJdb, accessed on 1 November 2021, was run for TCRs annotated to CMV, EBV and SARS-CoV-2, with TCRs annotated for multiple antigens excluded. The raw public data were reprocessed by TCRdb itself: fastp quality trimming at Q25, MiXCR clonotype calling, in-frame beta chains only. Each entry merges the rows of one CDR3 protein and shows their most common DNA and genes. TCRdb assigned the V and J calls; the authors' analysis was not used. This sample lists roughly 70,000 distinct CDR3 sequences; roughly 18% were detected once. The ten largest account for around 9.8% of the sample.

As to this clonotype: No antigen is known for it. No clone much larger than this one lies a single base away; base qualities are absent.

A case-control design nested within a healthcare worker cohort in London, UK, was used, with weekly nasopharyngeal swab PCR tests and blood sampling performed. Healthcare workers were recruited during the week of the UK lockdown, between 23 and 31 March 2020, and followed weekly for up to 16 weeks. The clonotype originates from an adult who was a healthcare worker with PCR-confirmed SARS-CoV-2 infection or an uninfected control (not recorded which). Material: whole blood, obtained at baseline.

DNA sequence: TGTGCCAGCAGCCCCCTGGACAGGGATCAAGCTTTCTTT. Translated, this is CASSPLDRDQAFF. The sequence joins TRBV5-5 to TRBJ1-1; TRBD1 matches 8 bases in the middle. Unmatched junction bases come to 8, with V trimmed by 4 bases and J by 9 bases. The germline V gene (reference sequence) supplies CDR1 SGHKS and CDR2 YYEKEE. Its CDR3 holds 13 amino acids, cysteine through phenylalanine. The DNA shown is the 39-base CDR3, in frame from base 1.